This TCR beta chain was identified in a study of shared clonotypes between healthy human individuals. The study's findings and limits: Donor clonotype sharing was expected to depend on sequencing depth. In contrast to clonotypes shared by all four donors, non-shared clonotypes had lower generation probabilities.

For this clone: Its antigen is undetermined.

The method was immunoSEQ multiplex PCR; TCRdb's version includes in-frame clones alone and lacks a portion of them. The sample shows millions of clones, 85% to 95% of them seen only once. Naive CD8 isolation took CD45RO-negative cells positively selected for CCR7 and excluded terminally differentiated effector memory CD45RA+ cells. The source of this sequence is a man between 18 and 29 years old in good health. Sequencing was done on a sample of naive CD8+ T cells sorted from blood.

CDR3 sequence: CASSDSLGGTQYF. The CDR3 DNA is TGTGCCAGCAGTGACTCCCTAGGAGGAACCCAGTACTTC. The chain recombines TRBV27 with TRBJ2-5; possible D gene TRBD2, 5 bases. The V and J ends lost 5 bases and 8 bases respectively, with 15 bases between them. Germline V lookup: CDR1 MNHEY, CDR2 SMNVEV (reference sequence). This CDR3 has 13 amino acids.